One sample yielded the 10 T cell receptor beta chains listed below, sequenced in a study of T cells after posttransplantation cyclophosphamide. A marrow graft followed busulfan-fludarabine conditioning, with cyclophosphamide on days +3 and +4. Produced via immunoSEQ multiplex PCR; TCRdb's table is partial and in-frame only. The sample lists around 10,000 clones, approximately 86% occurring once. The source material was CD4+ T cells sorted from PBMCs, sampled after allogeneic stem cell transplant with posttransplant cyclophosphamide. Every receptor here comes from a young adult male patient who received an allogeneic stem cell transplant from a related donor, was CMV-positive, and had acute GVHD only. Some T cells may arise from the graft donor.

Concerning this clone itself: Other DNA sequences in this sample translate to the same CDR3. The rearrangement uses TRBV7-3 and TRBJ1-1, with TRBD1 as a possible D gene (5 bases). Trimming cost V 6 bases and J 1 base, with 9 bases left between them. This CDR3 region has 13 residues. Germline-derived CDR1 and CDR2 are SGHTA and FQGTGA. The CDR3 coding sequence is TGTGCCAGCAGTTCCCAGGGGAACACTGAAGCTTTCTTT. Translated: CASSSQGNTEAFF.

This clone was counted a few times. The chain joins TRBV5-6 to TRBJ2-3, with D possibly matching TRBD2 (5 bases). The CDR3 contains 17 residues. V was shortened by 1 base and J by 0 bases, with 15 bases between the two germline ends. The germline V gene has CDR1 SGHDT and CDR2 YYEEEE. CDR3 sequence: CASSLRSRGLSTDTQYF. CDR3 nucleotides: TGTGCCAGCAGCTTGAGGTCTAGAGGGCTTAGCACAGATACGCAGTATTTT.

The genes are TRBV15 and TRBJ1-5; weak D call: TRBD1 (5 bases). Trimming took off 0 bases at V and 7 bases at J, with 10 bases between the two ends. The CDR3 has 14 amino acids. The germline V gene has CDR1 LNHNV and CDR2 YYDKDF (reference sequence). The CDR3 protein is CATSRDAGQQPQHF. Here the CDR3 DNA reads TGTGCCACCAGCAGAGATGCCGGACAACAGCCCCAGCATTTT.

The rearrangement links TRBV14 to TRBJ1-2; no firm D call. The CDR3 runs to 16 residues. The ends were cut back, 3 bases at V and 7 bases at J, with 21 bases in the middle. Germline CDR1 reads SGHDN; CDR2 reads FVKESK. CDR3 DNA: TGTGCCAGCAGCCAGACGGATTGGGCAAATGGGCTTGGCTACACCTTC. Protein sequence: CASSQTDWANGLGYTF.

The CDR3 DNA reads TGTGCCACCAGCAGAGATCAGGGGCTATATGGCTACACCTTC. It translates to CATSRDQGLYGYTF. The rearrangement links TRBV15 to TRBJ1-2, with a weak D call TRBD1 (6 bases). The CDR3 covers 14 residues. Germline assignment: CDR1 LNHNV and CDR2 YYDKDF (reference sequence). Trimming took off 0 bases at V and 5 bases at J, with 10 bases between the two ends.

The CDR3 DNA reads as TGTGCCAGCACCCCAGGTCAGGACTATGGCTACACCTTC. This translates into CASTPGQDYGYTF. V is TRBV6-5 and J is TRBJ1-2; D gene unclear. Germline V gene data show CDR1 as MNHEY and CDR2 as SVGAGI. The CDR3 is 13 residues long. V lost 7 bases and J lost 3, with 12 bases in between.

The rearrangement joins TRBV15 to TRBJ2-3; tentative D call: TRBD2 (5 bases). The length of the CDR3 is 13 residues. The germline V and J ends were trimmed by 2 bases and 4 bases, with 7 bases remaining between them. Germline CDR1 reads LNHNV; CDR2 reads YYDKDF (reference sequence). The CDR3 is CATSRPGSDTQYF. CDR3 nucleotide sequence: TGTGCCACCAGCAGACCGGGATCAGATACGCAGTATTTT.

This clone was counted a few times. This chain joins TRBV18 and TRBJ2-1, with TRBD2 matching 12 bases. Germline V gives CDR1 KGHSH, CDR2 LQKENI. With 8 bases clipped from V and 8 bases from J, the junction kept 13 bases outside the gene matches. The CDR3 is 16 amino acids. The CDR3 coding sequence is TGTGCCAGCGCCCCTGAAACTAGCGGGGGGTCCGATGAGCAGTTCTTC. It encodes CASAPETSGGSDEQFF.

The rearrangement uses TRBV7-3 and TRBJ2-7; 8 bases are a match to TRBD1. This CDR3 has 14 residues. Germline CDR1 reads SGHTA; CDR2 reads FQGTGA. V shed 2 bases and J 6 bases; nucleotides not matched to a gene: 6. The CDR3 nucleotides read TGTGCCAGCAGCTTAGGACCAGGGGGCAGCGAGCAGTACTTC. It codes for CASSLGPGGSEQYF. Looking up the rest from reference TRBV7-3 and TRBJ2-7 gives the full variable domain: GAGVSQTPSNKVTEKGKYVELRCDPISGHTALYWYRQSLGQGPEFLIYFQGTGAADDSGLPNDRFFAVRPEGSVSTLKIQRTERGDSAVYLCASSLGPGGSEQYFGPGTRLTVT.

The gene calls are TRBV19 and TRBJ1-2; D might be TRBD1 (5 bases). Per the germline V gene, CDR1 is LNHDA and CDR2 is SQIVND (reference sequence). Trimming removed 6 bases from V and 8 bases from J, with 13 bases in between. The CDR3 has 12 residues. DNA for the CDR3: TGTGCCAGTAGAAATCCTCCAGGGGGCTACACCTTC. Translating it yields CASRNPPGGYTF. The full variable domain, with the rest looked up from reference TRBV19 and TRBJ1-2, is DGGITQSPKYLFRKEGQNVTLSCEQNLNHDAMYWYRQDPGQGLRLIYYSQIVNDFQKGDIAEGYSVSREKKESFPLTVTSAQKNPTAFYLCASRNPPGGYTFGSGTRLTVV.